This entry lists 17 T cell receptor beta chains sequenced from one sample in a study of technical replicates of blood from a few donors. The repertoire was sequenced with immunoSEQ multiplex PCR; TCRdb's copy has only in-frame clones and lacks some. The repertoire has tens of thousands of clones, roughly 96% of them found once; the top ten carry roughly 0.2%. Sequenced material: T cells isolated from PBMCs. These receptors all come from a human donor in good health.

Remarks on this clone: The junction departs from the called germline gene at one end, perhaps through a read error. The chain carries TRBV7-7 and TRBJ2-1, with 7 bases lining up with TRBD2. CDR3 length equals 16 residues. CDR1 SSHAT and CDR2 FNYEAQ come from the germline V gene (reference sequence). For the CDR3, the DNA is TGTGCTAGCAGCGCAATCTCTAGCGGCCCTTACAATGAGCAGTTCTTC. It translates to CASSAISSGPYNEQFF. The variable domain in full, with the rest retrieved from reference TRBV7-7 and TRBJ2-1, is GAGVSQSPRYKVTKRGQDVTLRCDPISSHATLYWYQQALGQGPEFLTYFNYEAQPDKSGLPSDRFSAERPEGSISTLTIQRTEQRDSAMYRCASSAISSGPYNEQFFGPGTRLTVL.

The rearrangement links TRBV5-4 to TRBJ2-7; 7 nucleotides line up with TRBD2. The CDR3 has 17 amino acids. Per germline, CDR1 SGHNT and CDR2 YYREEE (reference sequence). V lost 5 bases and J lost 4; bases outside the gene matches: 18. The CDR3 coding sequence is TGTGCCAGCAGTCGTATGGCGGGAGTAATTATGGATTACGAGCAGTACTTC. Translation gives CASSRMAGVIMDYEQYF.

The chain recombines TRBV4-1 with TRBJ1-1, with a possible D match to TRBD1 (5 bases). Germline V gene sequence: CDR1 MGHRA, CDR2 YSYEKL. The CDR3 totals 11 residues. Trimming took 8 bases from V and 4 from J, leaving 8 bases between them. CDR3 sequence reads: CASYGGTEAFF. CDR3 DNA sequence: TGCGCCAGCTACGGGGGCACTGAAGCTTTCTTT.

The CDR3 DNA reads as TGTGCCAGCAGTTACCGGACAGAGAATCAGCCCCAGCATTTT. Amino acid sequence: CASSYRTENQPQHF. The chain is built from TRBV6-6 and TRBJ1-5; D perhaps matches TRBD1 (6 bases). This CDR3 has 14 amino acids. The V and J ends lost 2 bases and 4 bases respectively, with 9 bases between them. Germline V gene data show CDR1 as MNHNY and CDR2 as SVGAGI (reference sequence).

The CDR3 protein is CASKQDRPSGNTIYF. The CDR3 DNA reads TGTGCCAGCAAACAGGACAGGCCCTCTGGAAACACCATATATTTT. The chain combines TRBV11-2 with TRBJ1-3, with 7 bases aligning to TRBD1. The CDR3 contains 15 residues. V shed 7 bases, J shed 0 bases, and the junction held 6 bases outside the gene matches. CDR1 and CDR2 from the germline V gene are SGHAT and FQNNGV.

The chain joins TRBV5-6 to TRBJ2-7; no clear D. The CDR3 totals 14 residues. The V end was cut by 0 bases, the J end by 0 bases, with 7 bases between. Germline CDR1 reads SGHDT; CDR2 reads YYEEEE. The CDR3 loop is CASSLAASSYEQYF. The CDR3 DNA is TGTGCCAGCAGCTTGGCTGCCAGCTCCTACGAGCAGTACTTC. Complete variable domain (other parts from reference TRBV5-6 and TRBJ2-7): DAGVTQSPTHLIKTRGQQVTLRCSPKSGHDTVSWYQQALGQGPQFIFQYYEEEERQRGNFPDRFSGHQFPNYSSELNVNALLLGDSALYLCASSLAASSYEQYFGPGTRLTVT.

The chain uses TRBV4-2 and TRBJ2-3, with D possibly matching TRBD2 (5 bases). Trimming cost V 1 base and J 5 bases, with 13 bases left between them. The CDR3 length is 15 residues. Germline-derived CDR1 and CDR2 are LGHNA and YNFKEQ. DNA of the CDR3: TGTGCCAGCAGCCAAGGGGGTAGCGCCCTAGATACGCAGTATTTT. Amino acids: CASSQGGSALDTQYF.

V usage is TRBV4-2 and J usage is TRBJ1-2; TRBD1 matches at 7 bases. Looked up from germline, CDR1 is LGHNA and CDR2 is YNFKEQ. This CDR3 spans 17 amino acids. Unmatched junction bases numbered 17, after V lost 2 bases and J lost 8 bases. The CDR3 loop is CASSQIVPTGAQDGYTF. The DNA for the CDR3 is TGTGCCAGCAGCCAAATCGTCCCCACAGGGGCGCAGGACGGCTACACCTTC.

The J gene is TRBJ2-7, the V gene TRBV27; the D gene is possibly TRBD2 (6 bases). The germline V gene encodes CDR1 MNHEY and CDR2 SMNVEV (reference sequence). The CDR3 runs to 14 residues. V dropped 1 base and J dropped 3 bases, with 10 bases sitting between them. CDR3 protein: CASSLFGEVYEQYF. The CDR3 nucleotides are TGTGCCAGCAGTTTATTTGGGGAGGTCTACGAGCAGTACTTC.

DNA of the CDR3: TGTGCCAGCAGTGGGGGGGGAATGGGTTCGGAGACCCAGTACTTC. The encoded protein is CASSGGGMGSETQYF. The chain employs TRBV2 and TRBJ2-5; 7 nucleotides line up with TRBD2. This CDR3 contains 15 residues. J lost 5 bases, V lost 4 bases, and 10 bases had no gene match. Per the germline V gene, CDR1 is SNHLY and CDR2 is FYNNEI. Full variable domain (missing parts from reference TRBV2 and TRBJ2-5): EPEVTQTPSHQVTQMGQEVILRCVPISNHLYFYWYRQILGQKVEFLVSFYNNEISEKSEIFDDQFSVERPDGSNFTLKIRSTKLEDSAMYFCASSGGGMGSETQYFGPGTRLLVL.

The chain has TRBV30 and TRBJ2-1, with TRBD1 identical over 9 bases. The CDR3 has 15 residues. Germline values: CDR1 GTSNPN, CDR2 SVGIG (reference sequence). Germline trimming cut 2 bases from V and 5 bases from J; bases unmatched to any gene: 7. The CDR3 loop is CAWSTGTGRNNEQFF. Written as DNA, the CDR3 is TGTGCCTGGAGTACGGGGACAGGGAGGAACAATGAGCAGTTCTTC.

This sequence joins TRBV23-1 and TRBJ2-7; 13 nucleotides match TRBD2. TRBV23-1 is assigned to the ORF class and has an uncertain function. The CDR3 consists of 16 residues. V was clipped by 7 bases and J by 9 bases; unmatched bases: 15. CDR3 DNA sequence: TGCGCCAGCATCTCGACTGGACTAGCGGGAGTGGGGGCGCAGTACTTC. Translation: CASISTGLAGVGAQYF.

Notes on this clone: This CDR3 is also generated by other DNA sequences in the sample. The rearrangement uses TRBV10-1 and TRBJ2-7, with D maybe TRBD1 (6 bases). Germline V CDR1 and CDR2: WNHNN, SYGVQD (reference sequence). The CDR3 is 13 residues long. V lost 2 bases and J 3 bases, leaving 8 bases between the germline ends. In DNA, the CDR3 is TGCGCCAGCAGTGAGGGCAGGGGCTACGAGCAGTACTTC. Translation: CASSEGRGYEQYF.

The V gene is TRBV11-2, the J gene TRBJ2-7, with 10 bases lining up with TRBD2. Losses at the gene ends were 6 bases for V and 0 bases for J; bases not matched to a gene: 11. Germline loops: CDR1 SGHAT, CDR2 FQNNGV. The CDR3 extends over 17 amino acids. The CDR3 DNA reads as TGTGCCAGCAGGGGTATAGCGGGGGGCCTTCGCTCCTACGAGCAGTACTTC. Residues: CASRGIAGGLRSYEQYF.

This clone has a single count. V gene TRBV7-2 combines with J gene TRBJ1-2; 9 positions match TRBD1. Germline CDR1 SGHTA, CDR2 FQGNSA. After removal of 3 bases from V and 9 bases from J, the junction contained 5 bases not matched to a gene. CDR3 length: 13 amino acids. Here the CDR3 reads CASSLGQGGSYTF. CDR3 in DNA: TGTGCCAGCAGCTTGGGACAGGGCGGTAGCTACACCTTC. Looking up the rest from reference TRBV7-2 and TRBJ1-2 gives the full variable domain: GAGVSQSPSNKVTEKGKDVELRCDPISGHTALYWYRQSLGQGLEFLIYFQGNSAPDKSGLPSDRFSAERTGGSVSTLTIQRTQQEDSAVYLCASSLGQGGSYTFGSGTRLTVV.

The V gene is TRBV2, the J gene TRBJ2-4; TRBD2 is a possible D gene (6 bases). CDR1 is SNHLY and CDR2 is FYNNEI in the germline V gene. The germline V and J ends were trimmed by 5 bases and 7 bases, with 15 bases remaining between them. The CDR3 is made up of 14 amino acids. CDR3 nucleotide sequence: TGTGCCAGCAGTTCCTTGACTAGTGTTAACATTCAGTACTTC. It is translated as CASSSLTSVNIQYF.

The chain combines TRBV18 with TRBJ1-2, with TRBD1 identical over 10 bases. In germline, CDR1 is KGHSH, CDR2 LQKENI. CDR3 length: 14 residues. Trimming took 6 bases from V and 4 from J; bases not matched to a gene: 5. CDR3 sequence reads: CASSGDRGVYGYTF. The CDR3 DNA follows: TGTGCCAGCTCCGGGGACAGGGGTGTCTATGGCTACACCTTC.